This T cell receptor beta chain was recorded in a study of T cell responses to AZD1222 COVID-19 vaccine. Study-wide points: The reported proportion of spike-specific TCRs targeting unmutated variant regions was nearly half.

Only in-frame clones appear in the TCRdb table, and some are missing; sequencing was by immunoSEQ multiplex PCR. The sample contains some 100,000 clones, 80% to 90% of which appear only once. J lost 4 bases, V lost 6 bases, and 8 bases had no gene match. CDR1 is KGHSH and CDR2 is LQKENI in the germline V gene. There are 14 residues in the CDR3. On this clone: No antigen is known for it.

Here the sequenced sample was peripheral blood, taken 28 days after the second AZD1222 dose. The chain combines TRBV18 with TRBJ1-1; 7 bases align to TRBD1. The sequence was collected from an adult who received the AZD1222 COVID-19 vaccine. Here the CDR3 DNA reads TGTGCCAGCTCGGATACAGGGGACGGCACTGAAGCTTTCTTT. Encoded protein: CASSDTGDGTEAFF.